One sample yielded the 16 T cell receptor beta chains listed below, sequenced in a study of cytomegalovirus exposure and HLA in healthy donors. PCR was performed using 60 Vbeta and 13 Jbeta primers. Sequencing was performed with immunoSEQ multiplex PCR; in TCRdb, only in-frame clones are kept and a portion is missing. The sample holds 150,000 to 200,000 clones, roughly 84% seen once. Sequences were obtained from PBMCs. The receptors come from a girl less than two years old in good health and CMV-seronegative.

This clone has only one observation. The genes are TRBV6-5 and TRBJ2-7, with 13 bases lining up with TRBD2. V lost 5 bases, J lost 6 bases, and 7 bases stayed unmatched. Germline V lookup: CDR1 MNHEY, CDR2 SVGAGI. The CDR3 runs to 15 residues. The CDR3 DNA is TGTGCCAGCAGTACTAGCGGGGGGGCCTTAGGCGAGCAGTACTTC. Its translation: CASSTSGGALGEQYF.

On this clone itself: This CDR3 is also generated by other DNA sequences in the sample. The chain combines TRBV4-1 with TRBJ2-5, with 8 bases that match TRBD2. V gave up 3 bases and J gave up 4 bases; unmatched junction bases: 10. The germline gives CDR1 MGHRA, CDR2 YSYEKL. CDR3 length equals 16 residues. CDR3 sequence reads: CASSQDREGERETQYF. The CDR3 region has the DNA TGCGCCAGCAGCCAGGATCGGGAGGGGGAGAGAGAGACCCAGTACTTC.

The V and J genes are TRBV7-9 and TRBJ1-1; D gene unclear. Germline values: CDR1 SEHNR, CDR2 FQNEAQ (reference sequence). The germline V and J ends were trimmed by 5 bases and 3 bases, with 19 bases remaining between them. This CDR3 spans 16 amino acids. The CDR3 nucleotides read TGTGCCAGCAGCAGCCTCTCGGGTGCTGGCGACACTGAAGCTTTCTTT. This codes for CASSSLSGAGDTEAFF.

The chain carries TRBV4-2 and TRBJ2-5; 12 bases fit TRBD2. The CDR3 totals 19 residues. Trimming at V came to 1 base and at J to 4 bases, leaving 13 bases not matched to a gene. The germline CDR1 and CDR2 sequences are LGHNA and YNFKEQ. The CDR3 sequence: CASSQVSGTSGRLGETQYF. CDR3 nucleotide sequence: TGTGCCAGCAGCCAAGTTTCCGGGACTAGCGGGCGGCTGGGAGAGACCCAGTACTTC.

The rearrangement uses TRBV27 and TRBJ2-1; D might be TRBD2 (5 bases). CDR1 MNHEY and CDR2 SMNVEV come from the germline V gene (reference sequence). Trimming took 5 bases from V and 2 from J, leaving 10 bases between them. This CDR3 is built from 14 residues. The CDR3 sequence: CASSIREPYNEQFF. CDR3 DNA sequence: TGTGCCAGCAGTATAAGGGAGCCCTACAATGAGCAGTTCTTC.

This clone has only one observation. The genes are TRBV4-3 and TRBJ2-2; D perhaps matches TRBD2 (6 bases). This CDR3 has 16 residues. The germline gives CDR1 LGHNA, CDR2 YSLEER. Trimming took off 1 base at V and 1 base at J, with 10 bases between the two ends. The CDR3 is CASSQAKRVNTGELFF. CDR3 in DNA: TGCGCCAGCAGCCAAGCAAAGCGGGTGAACACCGGGGAGCTGTTTTTT.

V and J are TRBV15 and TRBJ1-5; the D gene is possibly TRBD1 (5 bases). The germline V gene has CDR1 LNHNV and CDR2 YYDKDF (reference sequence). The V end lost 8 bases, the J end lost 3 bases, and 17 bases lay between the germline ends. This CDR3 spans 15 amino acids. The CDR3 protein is CATSQRQILNQPQHF. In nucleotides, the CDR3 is TGTGCCACCTCCCAAAGACAGATCCTCAATCAGCCCCAGCATTTT.

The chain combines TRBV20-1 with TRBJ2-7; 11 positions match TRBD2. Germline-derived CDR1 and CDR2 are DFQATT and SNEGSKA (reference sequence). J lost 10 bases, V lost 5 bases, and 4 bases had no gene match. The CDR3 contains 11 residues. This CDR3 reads CSAAGTSGQYF. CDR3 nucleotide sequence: TGCAGTGCTGCCGGGACTAGCGGACAGTACTTC.

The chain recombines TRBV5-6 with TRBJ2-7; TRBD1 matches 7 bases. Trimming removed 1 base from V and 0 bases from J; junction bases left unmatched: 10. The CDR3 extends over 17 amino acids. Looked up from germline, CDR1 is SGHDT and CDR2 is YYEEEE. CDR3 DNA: TGTGCCAGCAGCTTGCCCCCAGACAGGGAGAGCTCCTACGAGCAGTACTTC. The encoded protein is CASSLPPDRESSYEQYF.

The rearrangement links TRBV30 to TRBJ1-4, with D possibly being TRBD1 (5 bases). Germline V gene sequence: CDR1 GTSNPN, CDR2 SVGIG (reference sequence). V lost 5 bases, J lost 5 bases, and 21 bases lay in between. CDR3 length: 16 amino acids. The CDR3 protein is CAWSVLPTVENEKLFF. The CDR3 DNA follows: TGTGCCTGGTCTGTCTTACCGACAGTAGAAAATGAAAAACTGTTTTTT.

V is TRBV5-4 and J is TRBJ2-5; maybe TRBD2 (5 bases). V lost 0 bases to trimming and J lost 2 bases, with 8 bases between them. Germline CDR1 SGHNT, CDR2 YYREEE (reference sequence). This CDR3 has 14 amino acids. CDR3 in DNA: TGTGCCAGCAGCTTGGAAGCGGAACAAGAGACCCAGTACTTC. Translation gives CASSLEAEQETQYF.

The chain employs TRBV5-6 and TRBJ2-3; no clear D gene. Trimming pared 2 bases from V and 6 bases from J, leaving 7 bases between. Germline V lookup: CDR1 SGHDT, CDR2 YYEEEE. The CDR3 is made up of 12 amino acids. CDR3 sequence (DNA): TGTGCCAGCAGCTTAGGAGTGGATACGCAGTATTTT. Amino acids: CASSLGVDTQYF.

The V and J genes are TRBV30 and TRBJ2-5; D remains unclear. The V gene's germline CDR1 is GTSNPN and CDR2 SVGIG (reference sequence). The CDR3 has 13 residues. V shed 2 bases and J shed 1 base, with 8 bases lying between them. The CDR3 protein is CAWSWQIQETQYF. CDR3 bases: TGTGCCTGGAGTTGGCAGATCCAAGAGACCCAGTACTTC.

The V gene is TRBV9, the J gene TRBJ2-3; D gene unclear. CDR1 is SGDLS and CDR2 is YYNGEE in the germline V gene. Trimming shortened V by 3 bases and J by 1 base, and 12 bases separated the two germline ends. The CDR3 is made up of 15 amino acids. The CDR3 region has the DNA TGTGCCAGCAGCGCCCGCCGCGGCGGCACAGATACGCAGTATTTT. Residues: CASSARRGGTDTQYF. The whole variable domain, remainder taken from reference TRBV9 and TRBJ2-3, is DSGVTQTPKHLITATGQRVTLRCSPRSGDLSVYWYQQSLDQGLQFLIQYYNGEERAKGNILERFSAQQFPDLHSELNLSSLELGDSALYFCASSARRGGTDTQYFGPGTRLTVL.

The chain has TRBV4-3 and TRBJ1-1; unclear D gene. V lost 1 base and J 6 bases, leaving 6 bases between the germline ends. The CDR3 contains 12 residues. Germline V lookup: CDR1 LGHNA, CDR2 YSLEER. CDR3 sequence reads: CASSQGGSEAFF. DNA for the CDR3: TGCGCCAGCAGCCAAGGTGGCTCTGAAGCTTTCTTT.

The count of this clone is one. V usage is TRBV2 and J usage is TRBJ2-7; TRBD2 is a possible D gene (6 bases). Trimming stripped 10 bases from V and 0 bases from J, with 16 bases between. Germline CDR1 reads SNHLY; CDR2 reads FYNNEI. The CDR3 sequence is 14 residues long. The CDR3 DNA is TGTGCCACCCTAGAGAGGACTACCTCCTACGAGCAGTACTTC. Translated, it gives CATLERTTSYEQYF.